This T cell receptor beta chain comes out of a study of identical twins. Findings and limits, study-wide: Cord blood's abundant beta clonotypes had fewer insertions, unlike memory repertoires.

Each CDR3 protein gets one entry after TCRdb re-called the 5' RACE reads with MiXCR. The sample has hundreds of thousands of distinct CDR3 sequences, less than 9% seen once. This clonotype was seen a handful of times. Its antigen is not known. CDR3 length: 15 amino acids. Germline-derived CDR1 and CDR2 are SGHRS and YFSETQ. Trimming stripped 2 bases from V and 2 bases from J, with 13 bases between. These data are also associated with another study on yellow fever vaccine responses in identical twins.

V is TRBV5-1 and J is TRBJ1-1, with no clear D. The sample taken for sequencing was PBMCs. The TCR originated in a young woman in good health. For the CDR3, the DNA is TGCGCCAGCAGCTTCGGACCGGCTGGAAACACTGAAGCTTTCTTT. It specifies CASSFGPAGNTEAFF.